The T cell receptor beta chain described here comes from a study of graft-versus-host responses after intestinal transplantation. Study-wide results and limits: Some GvH clones were seen earlier in gut or blood, suggesting intestinal origin.

Assay used: immunoSEQ multiplex PCR; TCRdb lists only in-frame clones, some missing. This sample carries approximately 19,000 clones, almost 85% of them seen once, and the ten largest clones take 1.9%. This CDR3 contains 11 residues. Trimming cost V 6 bases and J 11 bases; bases outside gene matches: 5. Germline V gene data show CDR1 as MNHEY and CDR2 as SVGAGI. For this clone: Antigen specificity is unknown.

This TCR was recovered from a human patient who received an intestinal transplant, so some T cells may come from the graft donor. The input for sequencing was PBMCs, taken 14 days after transplant. The genes are TRBV6-5 and TRBJ2-3; 7 bases are shared with TRBD2. DNA of the CDR3: TGTGCCAGCAGGACTAGCTCCGAGCAGTATTTT. Protein sequence: CASRTSSEQYF.